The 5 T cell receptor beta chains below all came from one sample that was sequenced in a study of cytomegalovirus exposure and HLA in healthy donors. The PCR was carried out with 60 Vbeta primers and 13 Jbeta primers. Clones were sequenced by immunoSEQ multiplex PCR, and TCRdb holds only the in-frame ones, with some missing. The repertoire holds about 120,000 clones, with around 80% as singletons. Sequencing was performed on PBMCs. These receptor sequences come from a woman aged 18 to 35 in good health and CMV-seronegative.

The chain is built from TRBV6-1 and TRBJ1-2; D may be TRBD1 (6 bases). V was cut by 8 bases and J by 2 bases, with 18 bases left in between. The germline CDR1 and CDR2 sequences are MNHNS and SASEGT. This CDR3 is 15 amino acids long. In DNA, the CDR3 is TGTGCCAGCGTAGAGGGGGGAGGGGGAAACTATGGCTACACCTTC. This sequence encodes CASVEGGGGNYGYTF.

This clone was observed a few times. The CDR3 nucleotides read TGTGCCAGCAGCTTGCACGGACACTCTGGGGCCAACGTCCTGACTTTC. Encoded protein: CASSLHGHSGANVLTF. This chain joins TRBV5-8 and TRBJ2-6; D is possibly TRBD1 (5 bases). Trimming took 1 base from V and 0 from J, leaving 8 bases between them. This CDR3 comprises 16 residues. The germline CDR1 and CDR2 sequences are SGHTS and YDEGEE.

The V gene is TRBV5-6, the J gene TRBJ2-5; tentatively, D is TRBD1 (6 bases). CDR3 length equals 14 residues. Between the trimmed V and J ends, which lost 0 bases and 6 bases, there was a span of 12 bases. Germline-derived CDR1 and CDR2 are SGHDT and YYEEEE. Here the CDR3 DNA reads TGTGCCAGCAGCTTGGCCGGGACAAGGAAGACCCAGTACTTC. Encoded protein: CASSLAGTRKTQYF.

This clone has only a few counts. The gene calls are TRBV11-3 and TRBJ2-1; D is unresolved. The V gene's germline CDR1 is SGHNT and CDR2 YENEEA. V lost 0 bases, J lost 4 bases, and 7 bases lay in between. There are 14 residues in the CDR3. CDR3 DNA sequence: TGTGCCAGCAGCTTAGAGGCCCAATACAATGAGCAGTTCTTC. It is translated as CASSLEAQYNEQFF. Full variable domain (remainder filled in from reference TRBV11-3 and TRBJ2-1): EAGVVQSPRYKIIEKKQPVAFWCNPISGHNTLYWYLQNLGQGPELLIRYENEEAVDDSQLPKDRFSAERLKGVDSTLKIQPAELGDSAVYLCASSLEAQYNEQFFGPGTRLTVL.

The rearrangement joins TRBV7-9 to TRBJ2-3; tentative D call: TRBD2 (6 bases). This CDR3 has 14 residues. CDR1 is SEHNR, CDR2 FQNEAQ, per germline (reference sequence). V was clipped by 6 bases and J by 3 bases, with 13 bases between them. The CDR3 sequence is CASRRGGRTDTQYF. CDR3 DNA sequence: TGTGCCAGCAGGCGGGGAGGAAGGACAGATACGCAGTATTTT.